These 22 T cell receptor beta chains came from one sample sequenced in a study of cytomegalovirus exposure and HLA in healthy donors. PCR employed 60 Vbeta and 13 Jbeta primers. Measured with immunoSEQ multiplex PCR; TCRdb has only the in-frame clones, and not every one. The sample yields 150,000 or so clones, approximately 70% seen once. Sequencing was carried out using PBMCs. The receptors originated from a man aged 18 to 30 in good health and CMV-seropositive.

The V gene is TRBV5-1, the J gene TRBJ1-2; 10 nucleotides line up with TRBD1. J gave up 5 bases and V 7 bases, and 8 bases lay outside the gene matches. The CDR3 is made up of 14 amino acids. Per the germline V gene, CDR1 is SGHRS and CDR2 is YFSETQ. The DNA for the CDR3 is TGCGCCAGCTCCGACAGGGGGCAAGGGTATGGCTACACCTTC. As protein: CASSDRGQGYGYTF.

The gene calls are TRBV6-6 and TRBJ2-7; D is perhaps TRBD2 (6 bases). Germline CDR1 reads MNHNY; CDR2 reads SVGAGI (reference sequence). Between the trimmed V and J ends, which lost 5 bases and 7 bases, there was a span of 24 bases. The CDR3 has 16 residues. CDR3 nucleotides: TGTGCCAGCAGTAAGGCGGGCGGGACGAACCTGGGGGAGCAGTACGTC. Translated, it gives CASSKAGGTNLGEQYV.

This clone was seen a handful of times. This chain uses TRBV19 with TRBJ2-5, with D maybe TRBD2 (5 bases). Germline CDR1 reads LNHDA; CDR2 reads SQIVND (reference sequence). The CDR3 contains 14 residues. V gave up 7 bases and J gave up 1 base, with 13 bases separating them. The chain's CDR3 is CASTSTGVQETQYF. The CDR3 nucleotides read TGTGCCAGTACCTCTACCGGGGTCCAAGAGACCCAGTACTTC.

The rearrangement joins TRBV7-9 to TRBJ1-5, with D possibly being TRBD1 (6 bases). Germline lookup yields CDR1 SEHNR and CDR2 FQNEAQ (reference sequence). This CDR3 is 13 amino acids long. The V and J ends lost 5 bases and 9 bases respectively, with 14 bases between them. The CDR3 DNA sequence: TGTGCCAGCAGCCTACAGGGAGAGGGGCCCCAGCATTTT. Protein sequence: CASSLQGEGPQHF.

The rearrangement uses TRBV11-2 and TRBJ1-1; possibly TRBD1 for D (5 bases). Trimming left V 5 bases short and J 10 bases short, with 17 bases between. The germline CDR1 and CDR2 sequences are SGHAT and FQNNGV. This CDR3 comprises 13 residues. The CDR3 coding sequence is TGTGCCAGCAGCCTTATCGAACAAACAGGAGCTTTCTTT. It translates to CASSLIEQTGAFF.

The chain recombines TRBV18 with TRBJ2-3, with a tentative D call TRBD1 (6 bases). CDR1 and CDR2 from the germline V gene are KGHSH and LQKENI. The CDR3 consists of 15 residues. V lost 5 bases, J lost 3 bases, and 15 bases lay in between. The CDR3 DNA is TGTGCCAGCTCAAACAGGGCAATTGGGACAGATACGCAGTATTTT. This translates into CASSNRAIGTDTQYF.

The V and J genes are TRBV6-5 and TRBJ1-4, with unresolved D. Germline loops: CDR1 MNHEY, CDR2 SVGAGI. V gave up 0 bases and J gave up 10 bases, with 9 bases separating them. CDR3 length: 13 residues. The CDR3 protein is CASSYSPEGKLFF. The CDR3, as DNA: TGTGCCAGCAGTTACTCGCCAGAGGGAAAACTGTTTTTT.

This clone was found once. The genes are TRBV11-2 and TRBJ2-7; tentatively, D is TRBD2 (5 bases). The CDR3 length is 15 residues. V was cut by 3 bases and J by 5 bases, with 17 bases left in between. The germline V gene encodes CDR1 SGHAT and CDR2 FQNNGV. CDR3 sequence reads: CASSLWTPTPHEQYV. CDR3 sequence (DNA): TGTGCCAGCAGCTTGTGGACTCCCACCCCCCACGAGCAGTACGTC.

This clone was picked up one time. The rearrangement uses TRBV12-5 and TRBJ2-5; 7 positions match TRBD2. J gave up 4 bases and V 4 bases, and 12 bases lay outside the gene matches. This CDR3 region has 16 residues. Germline lookup yields CDR1 LGHNT and CDR2 FRNRAP. For the CDR3, the DNA is TGTGCTAGTGGTTCCTATCTTGGGGTAGCGGGAGAGACCCAGTACTTC. Translating gives CASGSYLGVAGETQYF.

The J gene is TRBJ1-6, the V gene TRBV28; D is uncertain. CDR3 size: 13 residues. The ends were cut back, 9 bases at V and 0 bases at J, with 6 bases in the middle. Per germline, CDR1 MDHEN and CDR2 SYDVKM. The CDR3 spells CASFSSYNSPLHF. CDR3 nucleotides: TGTGCCAGTTTTAGCTCCTATAATTCACCCCTCCACTTT.

The chain joins TRBV20-1 to TRBJ2-7; D uncertain. Germline V gene data show CDR1 as DFQATT and CDR2 as SNEGSKA (reference sequence). The length of the CDR3 is 11 residues. V was pared by 3 bases and J by 7 bases, with 10 bases between. CDR3 sequence: CSASSGSEQYV. The CDR3 nucleotides are TGCAGTGCTAGCTCCGGATCGGAGCAGTACGTC.

The chain couples TRBV2 to TRBJ1-1; tentative D call: TRBD1 (5 bases). This CDR3 is built from 12 residues. Trimming removed 6 bases from V and 3 bases from J, with 8 bases in between. The V gene's germline CDR1 is SNHLY and CDR2 FYNNEI. The CDR3, as DNA: TGTGCCAGCAGGGGGCCAGACACTGAAGCTTTCTTT. It is translated as CASRGPDTEAFF. The full variable domain, rest sourced from reference TRBV2 and TRBJ1-1, is EPEVTQTPSHQVTQMGQEVILRCVPISNHLYFYWYRQILGQKVEFLVSFYNNEISEKSEIFDDQFSVERPDGSNFTLKIRSTKLEDSAMYFCASRGPDTEAFFGQGTRLTVV.

Note on this clone: Other DNA variants within this sample encode the same CDR3. The rearrangement joins TRBV6-6 to TRBJ1-2, with 12 bases fitting TRBD1. The CDR3 has 16 residues. Per the germline V gene, CDR1 is MNHNY and CDR2 is SVGAGI (reference sequence). Trimming took 4 bases from V and 4 from J; bases not matched to a gene: 7. CDR3 sequence: CASSLPGQGAGYGYTF. The DNA for the CDR3 is TGTGCCAGCAGTTTGCCGGGACAGGGGGCTGGCTATGGCTACACCTTC.

This clone was counted between two and nine times. The gene calls are TRBV28 and TRBJ1-1; 8 bases align to TRBD1. This CDR3 region has 14 residues. Losses at the gene ends were 9 bases for V and 0 bases for J; bases not matched to a gene: 6. Germline CDR1 and CDR2: MDHEN and SYDVKM. The CDR3 DNA sequence: TGTGCCAGTAGACAGGGGAAGTTGAACACTGAAGCTTTCTTT. It specifies CASRQGKLNTEAFF.

DNA for the CDR3: TGCGCCAGCAGCCAAGGGACAGGCAATGAAAAACTGTTTTTT. Its protein is CASSQGTGNEKLFF. V and J are TRBV4-1 and TRBJ1-4, with 7 bases matching TRBD1. Germline CDR1 and CDR2: MGHRA and YSYEKL. The CDR3 extends over 14 amino acids. The trim removed 1 base at V and 5 bases at J, leaving 1 base unmatched.

There are a few counts of this clone. The rearrangement uses TRBV28 and TRBJ1-3; D remains unclear. Germline CDR1 MDHEN, CDR2 SYDVKM. V was cut by 5 bases and J by 4 bases, with 6 bases left in between. The CDR3 length is 12 residues. Here the CDR3 DNA reads TGTGCCAGCAGTGTCTTAGGAAACACCATATATTTT. It specifies CASSVLGNTIYF.

The chain links TRBV29-1 to TRBJ1-3, with 7 bases aligning to TRBD1. The CDR3 contains 14 residues. Per germline, CDR1 SQVTM and CDR2 ANQGSEA. The ends lost 4 bases at V and 4 bases at J; junction bases unmatched: 7. As DNA, the CDR3 is TGCAGCGTTGGACAGGGCTATTCAGGAAACACCATATATTTT. It codes for CSVGQGYSGNTIYF.

This chain links TRBV19 with TRBJ1-2, with TRBD1 matching over 7 bases. Germline values: CDR1 LNHDA, CDR2 SQIVND (reference sequence). With 9 bases clipped from V and 0 bases from J, the junction kept 7 bases outside the gene matches. The CDR3 is 14 amino acids. In DNA, the CDR3 is TGTGCCAGCGCCCGGGACAGAGCTAACTATGGCTACACCTTC. Translating gives CASARDRANYGYTF.

The V and J genes are TRBV5-6 and TRBJ2-7; 9 bases agree with TRBD1. After removal of 5 bases from V and 1 base from J, the junction contained 7 bases not matched to a gene. CDR3 length equals 15 residues. Per the germline V gene, CDR1 is SGHDT and CDR2 is YYEEEE. This CDR3 reads CASRPGQGVSYEQYV. CDR3 sequence (DNA): TGTGCCAGCAGACCGGGACAGGGTGTGTCCTACGAGCAGTACGTC.

The V call is TRBV15, the J call TRBJ2-3; no firm D call. Germline loops: CDR1 LNHNV, CDR2 YYDKDF (reference sequence). The CDR3 runs 16 residues. V lost 1 base to trimming and J lost 6 bases, with 17 bases between them. The CDR3 here is CATSRGYSSQLDTQYF. The CDR3 DNA is TGTGCCACCAGCAGAGGTTACTCAAGTCAATTGGATACGCAGTATTTT.

Only a few counts were recorded for this clone. This chain uses TRBV30 with TRBJ1-1; D perhaps matches TRBD1 (6 bases). Germline assignment: CDR1 GTSNPN and CDR2 SVGIG (reference sequence). V lost 5 bases and J lost 1, with 14 bases in between. CDR3 length: 14 amino acids. CDR3 amino acids: CAWANGRGNTEAFF. DNA for the CDR3: TGTGCCTGGGCCAACGGCAGGGGGAACACTGAAGCTTTCTTT.

V gene TRBV5-1 combines with J gene TRBJ1-1; tentative D call: TRBD1 (5 bases). Germline loops: CDR1 SGHRS, CDR2 YFSETQ. V lost 7 bases and J lost 4, with 20 bases in between. This CDR3 comprises 15 residues. CDR3 DNA: TGCGCCAGCTTACCCAGCGTTGGGGGGATCACTGAAGCTTTCTTT. Its translation: CASLPSVGGITEAFF.